This TCR beta chain was identified during a study of blood T cell repertoires in COVID-19. As for the study in general: Samples representing acute and convalescent COVID-19 were sourced from the United States, Italy and Spain. Nucleic acid was either cDNA or gDNA, and it came from T cells, B-cell-depleted T cells, or PBMCs.

In the original workflow: Estimation of nucleated cell counts was performed using reference gene primer amplification. Only in-frame clones appear in the TCRdb table, and some are missing; sequencing was by immunoSEQ multiplex PCR. V, J and clone size derive from that table, while D and trimming were established from the DNA sequence. The sample records about 65,000 clones, roughly 77% being singletons. V gave up 3 bases and J gave up 7 bases; unmatched junction bases: 7. The CDR3 has 16 amino acids. Germline V CDR1 and CDR2: LNHDA, SQIVND (reference sequence). The rearrangement joins TRBV19 to TRBJ2-1; 12 bases match TRBD2. This clonotype was obtained from a man older than 75 with acute or convalescent COVID-19. The sample taken for sequencing was peripheral blood. The CDR3 here is CASSILAGGMGNEQFF. CDR3 DNA: TGTGCCAGTAGTATTCTAGCGGGGGGGATGGGGAATGAGCAGTTCTTC.